Below, 16 T cell receptor beta chains from the same sample are listed, as sequenced in a study of T cells in Graves' hyperthyroidism and ophthalmopathy. TCR beta CDR3 regions were amplified from RNA transcripts. First-round RT-PCR targeting the TCR CDR3 was performed with the HTBI primer set. Via MiXCR, TCRdb re-called the multiplex PCR reads, giving one row per CDR3 protein. The sample contains more than 500,000 distinct CDR3 sequences, 14% of which appear only once. The source material was blood. The source of these receptors is a woman between 35 and 50 years old with Graves' hyperthyroidism.

There are a few counts of this clonotype. CDR3 sequence reads: CAWNLAGGSYNEQFF. CDR3 bases: TGTGCCTGGAATCTAGCGGGAGGGAGCTACAATGAGCAGTTCTTC. The rearrangement uses TRBV30 and TRBJ2-1; 12 bases are a match to TRBD2. The germline gives CDR1 GTSNPN, CDR2 SVGIG (reference sequence). The trim removed 4 bases at V and 3 bases at J, leaving 4 bases unmatched. The CDR3 runs to 15 residues.

The rearrangement joins TRBV20-1 to TRBJ1-4, with D maybe TRBD1 (5 bases). The CDR3 loop spans 15 amino acids. Deletions cut 6 bases from V and 0 bases from J, with 14 bases between. CDR1 is DFQATT, CDR2 SNEGSKA, per germline (reference sequence). This CDR3 is CSAGVGVATNEKLFF. For the CDR3, the DNA is TGCAGTGCGGGGGTAGGGGTGGCAACTAATGAAAAACTGTTTTTT.

The chain employs TRBV15 and TRBJ1-4; a possible D gene is TRBD1 (6 bases). Germline CDR1 is LNHNV and CDR2 is YYDKDF (reference sequence). V lost 0 bases and J 4 bases, leaving 12 bases between the germline ends. CDR3 size: 16 residues. The CDR3 coding sequence is TGTGCCACCAGCAGAGATAGGACAGCGTTTAATGAAAAACTGTTTTTT. Its protein product is CATSRDRTAFNEKLFF.

In its sample, this clonotype was seen once. The genes are TRBV12-5 and TRBJ2-5, with D unresolved. CDR1 LGHNT and CDR2 FRNRAP come from the germline V gene. The CDR3 has 14 residues. The germline V and J ends were trimmed by 6 bases and 3 bases, with 14 bases remaining between them. In nucleotides, the CDR3 is TGTGCTAGTGGCTCCCGACCGCTTGAAGAGACCCAGTACTTC. Translated, it gives CASGSRPLEETQYF.

A remark on this clonotype: The junction and the germline gene differ at one end; a read error may be behind it. This chain connects TRBV6-9 to TRBJ2-1; D not resolved. The CDR3 is made up of 15 amino acids. Germline values: CDR1 MNHGY, CDR2 SVAAGI. The CDR3 here is CASSALTSSYNEQFF. The CDR3 DNA is TGCGCCAGCAGTGCCCTAACGAGCTCCTACAATGAGCAGTTCTTC.

In its sample, this clonotype was seen many times. This sequence joins TRBV7-8 and TRBJ2-7; 8 bases agree with TRBD2. Per the germline V gene, CDR1 is SGHVS and CDR2 is FQNEAQ. This CDR3 contains 14 residues. The ends lost 3 bases at V and 3 bases at J; junction bases unmatched: 4. CDR3 in amino acids: CASSFSSGSYEQYF. For the CDR3, the DNA is TGTGCCAGCAGCTTCTCCAGCGGGAGCTACGAGCAGTACTTC. The entire variable domain, with the rest obtained from reference TRBV7-8 and TRBJ2-7, is as follows: GAGVSQSPRYKVAKRGQDVALRCDPISGHVSLFWYQQALGQGPEFLTYFQNEAQLDKSGLPSDRFFAERPEGSVSTLKIQRTQQEDSAVYLCASSFSSGSYEQYFGPGTRLTVT.

This clonotype was detected ten times or more. The chain is built from TRBV28 and TRBJ1-2; D uncertain. V was pared by 5 bases and J by 4 bases, with 8 bases between. Germline lookup yields CDR1 MDHEN and CDR2 SYDVKM. This CDR3 contains 12 residues. Here the CDR3 reads CASSKAGYGYTF. The CDR3 coding sequence is TGTGCCAGCAGTAAAGCGGGCTATGGCTACACCTTC.

Ten or more counts support this clonotype. CDR3 sequence: CASSLDWGQKLYEQYF. In DNA, the CDR3 is TGTGCCAGCAGCTTAGATTGGGGGCAAAAGCTATACGAGCAGTACTTC. This chain joins TRBV11-2 and TRBJ2-7, with a weak D call TRBD1 (6 bases). V dropped 0 bases and J dropped 4 bases, with 16 bases sitting between them. The CDR3 is 16 amino acids. Looked up from germline, CDR1 is SGHAT and CDR2 is FQNNGV.

This chain links TRBV3-1 with TRBJ2-1, with TRBD2 matching 8 bases. Germline V lookup: CDR1 LGHDT, CDR2 YNNKEL (reference sequence). V lost 1 base and J lost 16; bases outside the gene matches: 12. The CDR3 consists of 14 residues. The CDR3: CASSQARVSGTDFF. Written as DNA, the CDR3 is TGTGCCAGCAGCCAAGCGAGGGTTAGCGGGACGGATTTCTTC.

This clonotype has ten or more counts. The CDR3, as DNA: TGCGCCAGCAGTGGACCAGGGCAAGAGACCCAGTACTTC. Translating gives CASSGPGQETQYF. The chain uses TRBV10-1 and TRBJ2-5; D perhaps matches TRBD1 (5 bases). Trimming took off 4 bases at V and 2 bases at J, with 8 bases between the two ends. Germline values: CDR1 WNHNN, CDR2 SYGVQD (reference sequence). The CDR3 consists of 13 residues.

The CDR3 region has the DNA TGTGCCAGCAGTTTCGCTCGAGGCGAGCAGTACTTC. Translated: CASSFARGEQYF. The chain links TRBV12-3 or TRBV12-4 to TRBJ2-7, with D unclear. Trimming removed 3 bases at V and 6 bases at J, with 9 bases between. The CDR3 extends over 12 amino acids.

This clonotype was seen at least ten times. The rearrangement uses TRBV6-1 and TRBJ2-3; possibly TRBD1 for D (6 bases). Germline loops: CDR1 MNHNS, CDR2 SASEGT. The CDR3 has 17 residues. With 2 bases removed from V and 6 bases from J, the gap between germline ends came to 21 bases. Written as DNA, the CDR3 is TGTGCCAGCAGTGAATGGGTGACAGGAGTAAGTGGGGATACGCAGTATTTT. Its translation is CASSEWVTGVSGDTQYF.

This clonotype has a count of ten or more. The chain has TRBV7-2 and TRBJ1-1; unclear D gene. The germline CDR1 and CDR2 sequences are SGHTA and FQGNSA. V was pared by 5 bases and J by 1 base, with 8 bases between. This CDR3 is 13 amino acids long. The CDR3: CASSLMRNTEAFF. Here the CDR3 DNA reads TGTGCCAGCAGCCTCATGCGGAACACTGAAGCTTTCTTT.

This clonotype has more than one count but fewer than ten. V gene TRBV28 combines with J gene TRBJ1-2; D gene uncertain. CDR3 length: 11 residues. Trimming shortened V by 4 bases and J by 4 bases, and 4 bases separated the two germline ends. Germline V gene data show CDR1 as MDHEN and CDR2 as SYDVKM. This chain's CDR3 is CASSSTYGYTF. CDR3 nucleotides: TGTGCCAGCAGTTCAACCTATGGCTACACCTTC.

The chain is built from TRBV19 and TRBJ1-1, with 7 bases identical to TRBD1. The germline gives CDR1 LNHDA, CDR2 SQIVND (reference sequence). J lost 3 bases, V lost 3 bases, and 7 bases had no gene match. The CDR3 is made up of 15 amino acids. The CDR3 DNA sequence: TGTGCCAGTAGTATCCCCGGGCAGGGGGACACTGAAGCTTTCTTT. This gives the protein CASSIPGQGDTEAFF.

V gene TRBV6-1 combines with J gene TRBJ2-6, with a tentative D call TRBD1 (5 bases). The CDR3 extends over 16 amino acids. The ends were cut back, 5 bases at V and 4 bases at J, with 15 bases in the middle. Per germline, CDR1 MNHNS and CDR2 SASEGT. CDR3 in amino acids: CASSSSRAGGANVLTF. The CDR3 nucleotides are TGTGCCAGCAGTTCCTCCAGGGCAGGAGGGGCCAACGTCCTGACTTTC.